The present T cell receptor beta chain was sequenced within a study of cytomegalovirus exposure and HLA in healthy donors. 60 Vbeta and 13 Jbeta primers were used in PCR. TCRdb's table, derived via immunoSEQ multiplex PCR, lists solely in-frame clones and lacks some. The sample lists 200,000 to 250,000 clones, about 83% seen once, with around 1.4% in the top ten. Study-wide points: Certain sequence variants were highly shared and formed a cluster, and this cluster was likely a sequencing artifact. The availability of immune exposure information extended only to CMV serostatus. In a later analysis, HLA-associated beta chains showed higher expansion and lower generation probabilities than comparable chains. Productive status was seen about 87% or about 30% of the time for most TCR beta V segments in an earlier analysis.

Points on this clone: Its antigen is not identified.

The CDR3 consists of 14 residues. The V and J ends lost 4 bases and 0 bases, in that order; junction bases with no gene match: 1. Germline lookup yields CDR1 SGHTA and CDR2 FQGNSA. The TCR sequence derives from a human donor in good health. The chain has TRBV7-2 and TRBJ2-7; TRBD1 matches 9 bases. Material: PBMCs. Here the CDR3 reads CASSSGQGSYEQYF. The CDR3 DNA is TGTGCCAGCAGCTCGGGACAGGGCTCCTACGAGCAGTACTTC.